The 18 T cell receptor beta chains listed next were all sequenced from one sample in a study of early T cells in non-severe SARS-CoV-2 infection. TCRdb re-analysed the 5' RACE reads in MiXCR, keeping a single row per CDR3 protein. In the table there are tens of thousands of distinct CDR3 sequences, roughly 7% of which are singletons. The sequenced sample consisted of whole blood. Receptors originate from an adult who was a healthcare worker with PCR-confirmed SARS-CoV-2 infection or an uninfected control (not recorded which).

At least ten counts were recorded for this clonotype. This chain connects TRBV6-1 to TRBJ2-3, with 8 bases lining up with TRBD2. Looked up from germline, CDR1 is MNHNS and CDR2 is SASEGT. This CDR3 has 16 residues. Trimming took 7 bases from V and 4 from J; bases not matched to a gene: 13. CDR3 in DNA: TGTGCCAGCAAATTGCGACTAGCGAGTCTGCCAGATACGCAGTATTTT. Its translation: CASKLRLASLPDTQYF.

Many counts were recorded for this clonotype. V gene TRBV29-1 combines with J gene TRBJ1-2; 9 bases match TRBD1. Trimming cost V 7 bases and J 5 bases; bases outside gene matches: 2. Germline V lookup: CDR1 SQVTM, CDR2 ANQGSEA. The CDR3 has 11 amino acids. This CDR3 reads CSGGTGYGYTF. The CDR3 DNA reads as TGCAGCGGGGGGACAGGGTATGGCTACACCTTC.

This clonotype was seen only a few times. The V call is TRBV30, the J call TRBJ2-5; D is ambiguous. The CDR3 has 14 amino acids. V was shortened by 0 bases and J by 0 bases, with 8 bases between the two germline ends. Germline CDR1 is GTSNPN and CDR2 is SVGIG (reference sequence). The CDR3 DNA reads TGTGCCTGGAGTGTACAATGGTACCAAGAGACCCAGTACTTC. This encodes CAWSVQWYQETQYF.

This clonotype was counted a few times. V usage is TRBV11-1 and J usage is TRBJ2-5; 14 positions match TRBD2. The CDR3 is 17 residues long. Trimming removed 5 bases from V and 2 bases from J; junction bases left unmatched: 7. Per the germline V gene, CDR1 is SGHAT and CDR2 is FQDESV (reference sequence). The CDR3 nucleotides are TGTGCCAGCAGCCCCGGGACTAGCGGGGGTCTTCAAGAGACCCAGTACTTC. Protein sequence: CASSPGTSGGLQETQYF. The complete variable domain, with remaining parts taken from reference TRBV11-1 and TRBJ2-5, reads EAEVAQSPRYKITEKSQAVAFWCDPISGHATLYWYRQILGQGPELLVQFQDESVVDDSQLPKDRFSAERLKGVDSTLKIQPAELGDSAMYLCASSPGTSGGLQETQYFGPGTRLLVL.

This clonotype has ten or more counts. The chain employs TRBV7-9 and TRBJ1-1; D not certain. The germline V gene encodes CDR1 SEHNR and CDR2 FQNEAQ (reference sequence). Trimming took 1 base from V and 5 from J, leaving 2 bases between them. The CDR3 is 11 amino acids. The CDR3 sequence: CASSLVTEAFF. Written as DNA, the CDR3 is TGTGCCAGCAGCTTAGTAACTGAAGCTTTCTTT.

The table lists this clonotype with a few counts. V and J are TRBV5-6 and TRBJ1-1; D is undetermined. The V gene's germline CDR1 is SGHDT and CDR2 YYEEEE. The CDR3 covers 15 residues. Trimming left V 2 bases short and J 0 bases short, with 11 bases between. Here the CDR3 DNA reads TGTGCCAGCAGCTTTCAAGTGACCATGAACACTGAAGCTTTCTTT. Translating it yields CASSFQVTMNTEAFF.

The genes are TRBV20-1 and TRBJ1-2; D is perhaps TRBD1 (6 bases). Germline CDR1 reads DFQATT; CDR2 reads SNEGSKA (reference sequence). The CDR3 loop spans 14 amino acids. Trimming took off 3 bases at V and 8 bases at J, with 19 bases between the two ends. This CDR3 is CSAREHGGMRGYTF. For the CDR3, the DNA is TGCAGTGCTAGGGAGCATGGGGGCATGAGGGGCTACACCTTC.

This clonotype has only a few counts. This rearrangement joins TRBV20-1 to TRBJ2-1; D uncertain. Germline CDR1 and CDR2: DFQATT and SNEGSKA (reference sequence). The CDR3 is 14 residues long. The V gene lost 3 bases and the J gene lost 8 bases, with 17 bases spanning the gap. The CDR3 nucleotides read TGCAGTGCTAGTTCTTTGGGCCACCGGGATGAGCAGTTCTTC. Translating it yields CSASSLGHRDEQFF.

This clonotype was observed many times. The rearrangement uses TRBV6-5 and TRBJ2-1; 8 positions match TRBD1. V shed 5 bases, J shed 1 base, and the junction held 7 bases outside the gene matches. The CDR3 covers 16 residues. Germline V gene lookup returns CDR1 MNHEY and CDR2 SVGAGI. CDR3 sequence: CASSKTGDVSYNEQFF. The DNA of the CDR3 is TGTGCCAGCAGTAAGACAGGGGATGTATCCTACAATGAGCAGTTCTTC.

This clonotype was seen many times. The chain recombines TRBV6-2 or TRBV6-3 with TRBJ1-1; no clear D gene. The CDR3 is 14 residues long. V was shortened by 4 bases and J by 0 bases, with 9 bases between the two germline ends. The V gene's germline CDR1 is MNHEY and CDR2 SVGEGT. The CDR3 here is CASSLALMNTEAFF. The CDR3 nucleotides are TGTGCCAGCAGTTTGGCCCTCATGAACACTGAAGCTTTCTTT.

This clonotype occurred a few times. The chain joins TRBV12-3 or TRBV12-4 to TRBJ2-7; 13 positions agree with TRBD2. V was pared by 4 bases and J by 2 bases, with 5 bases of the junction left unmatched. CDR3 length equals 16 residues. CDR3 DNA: TGTGCCAGCAGTTCCGGACTAGCGGGGGACCCCTACGAGCAGTACTTC. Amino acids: CASSSGLAGDPYEQYF.

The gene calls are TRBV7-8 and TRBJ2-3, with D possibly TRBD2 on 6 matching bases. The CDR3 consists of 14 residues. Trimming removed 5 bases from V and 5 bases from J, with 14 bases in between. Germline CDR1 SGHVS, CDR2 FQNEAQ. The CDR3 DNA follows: TGTGCCAGCAGCATAGGCGGGGCGAAAGATACGCAGTATTTT. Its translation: CASSIGGAKDTQYF.

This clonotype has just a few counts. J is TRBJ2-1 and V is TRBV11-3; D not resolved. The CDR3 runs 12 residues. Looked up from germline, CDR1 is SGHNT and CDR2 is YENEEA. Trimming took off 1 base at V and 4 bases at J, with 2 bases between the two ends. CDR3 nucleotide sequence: TGTGCCAGCAGCTTAGGTTACAATGAGCAGTTCTTC. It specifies CASSLGYNEQFF.

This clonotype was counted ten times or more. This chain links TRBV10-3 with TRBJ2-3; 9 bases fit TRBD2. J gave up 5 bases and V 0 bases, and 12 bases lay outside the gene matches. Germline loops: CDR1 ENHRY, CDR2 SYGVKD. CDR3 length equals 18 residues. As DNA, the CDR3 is TGTGCCATCAGTGAGTCTTTTCCGACTAGCGGATTTGGAGATACGCAGTATTTT. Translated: CAISESFPTSGFGDTQYF.

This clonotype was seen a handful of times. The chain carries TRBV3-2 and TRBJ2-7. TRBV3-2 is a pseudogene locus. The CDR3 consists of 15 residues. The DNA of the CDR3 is TGTGCCAGCAGCCCTCTTATGGGCAGAGCCTACGAGCAGTACTTC. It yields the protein CASSPLMGRAYEQYF.

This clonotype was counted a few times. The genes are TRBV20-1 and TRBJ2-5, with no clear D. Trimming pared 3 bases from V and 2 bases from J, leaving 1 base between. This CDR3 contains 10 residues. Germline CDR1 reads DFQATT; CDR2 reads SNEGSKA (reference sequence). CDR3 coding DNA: TGCAGTGCTAGTCAAGAGACCCAGTACTTC. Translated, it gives CSASQETQYF.

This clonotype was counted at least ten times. The CDR3, as DNA: TGTGCCAGCAGTTACCTATTCCTTTCGGGGGCCATCTACAATGAGCAGTTCTTC. Protein product: CASSYLFLSGAIYNEQFF. V is TRBV6-6 and J is TRBJ2-1, with D perhaps being TRBD1 or TRBD2 (6 bases each). Germline lookup yields CDR1 MNHNY and CDR2 SVGAGI (reference sequence). V lost 2 bases and J lost 3, with 20 bases in between. The CDR3 contains 18 residues.

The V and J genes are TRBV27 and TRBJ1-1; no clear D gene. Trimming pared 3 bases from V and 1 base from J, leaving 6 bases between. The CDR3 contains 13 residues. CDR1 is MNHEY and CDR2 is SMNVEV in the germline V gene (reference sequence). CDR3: CASSFQKNTEAFF. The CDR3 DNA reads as TGTGCCAGCAGTTTTCAGAAGAACACTGAAGCTTTCTTT.